The 14 T cell receptor beta chains presented below share a single source sample, sequenced in a study of molecular identifiers for immune sequencing clone quantification. One entry per CDR3 protein results from TCRdb running MiXCR on the PCR reads. Counted here are more than 450,000 distinct CDR3 sequences, about 20% occurring once; the ten biggest clones make up 0.7% to 0.95%. The sequenced material came from naive CD8+ T cells from blood, with Jurkat cell RNA spiked in. The subset is: FACS-sorted CD8+CD4-CCR7+CD45RA+ naive T cells. All receptors derive from a human donor in good health. Some libraries in this study had Jurkat cell RNA spiked in.

This clonotype was counted ten times or more. The chain employs TRBV6-2 or TRBV6-3 and TRBJ1-1; the match to TRBD1 covers 9 bases. The trim removed 6 bases at V and 1 base at J, leaving 6 bases unmatched. The CDR3 has 15 amino acids. Germline-derived CDR1 and CDR2 are MNHEY and SVGEGT. CDR3: CASRVLGQGNTEAFF. CDR3 in DNA: TGTGCCAGCAGAGTACTGGGACAGGGGAACACTGAAGCTTTCTTT.

The chain joins TRBV6-5 to TRBJ1-1; the D gene is possibly TRBD1 (5 bases). The CDR3 totals 13 residues. V lost 2 bases, J lost 10 bases, and 14 bases lay in between. CDR1 MNHEY and CDR2 SVGAGI come from the germline V gene. CDR3 sequence reads: CASSYVGALGAFF. CDR3 sequence (DNA): TGTGCCAGCAGTTACGTCGGGGCCCTCGGAGCTTTCTTT.

Comments on this clonotype: This may be a read error, as it is one base from a much larger clone. J is TRBJ2-7 and V is TRBV5-3; no clear D gene. TRBV5-3 is treated as an ORF (open reading frame) with a function not yet certain. The CDR3 contains 14 residues. Trimming cost V 8 bases and J 2 bases, with 17 bases left between them. CDR3 sequence: CASGLAAETYEQYF. The CDR3 region has the DNA TGTGCCAGCGGCTTGGCCGCAGAAACCTACGAGCAGTACTTC.

The chain has TRBV24-1 and TRBJ1-5; unclear D gene. The germline gives CDR1 KGHDR, CDR2 SFDVKD. V lost 5 bases and J 0 bases, leaving 13 bases between the germline ends. The CDR3 loop spans 16 amino acids. This CDR3 reads CATSVSQWDSNQPQHF. CDR3 DNA: TGTGCCACCAGTGTTTCCCAATGGGATAGCAATCAGCCCCAGCATTTT.

This clonotype occurred many times. The rearrangement joins TRBV7-9 to TRBJ2-7; 9 nucleotides line up with TRBD1. From germline, CDR1 is SEHNR and CDR2 FQNEAQ (reference sequence). V lost 5 bases to trimming and J lost 1 base; unmatched junction nucleotides: 12. The length of the CDR3 is 17 residues. CDR3 in amino acids: CASSPSGQGPGSYEQYF. The CDR3 DNA reads as TGTGCCAGCAGCCCAAGCGGACAGGGGCCGGGGTCCTACGAGCAGTACTTC.

This clonotype occurred a few times. The chain joins TRBV7-9 to TRBJ1-1, with D uncertain. Looked up from germline, CDR1 is SEHNR and CDR2 is FQNEAQ (reference sequence). Deletions cut 6 bases from V and 1 base from J, with 9 bases between. This CDR3 spans 13 amino acids. The CDR3 is CASSAPWNTEAFF. The CDR3 coding sequence is TGTGCCAGCAGTGCCCCGTGGAACACTGAAGCTTTCTTT. Drawing the rest from reference TRBV7-9 and TRBJ1-1, the complete variable domain is DTGVSQNPRHKITKRGQNVTFRCDPISEHNRLYWYRQTLGQGPEFLTYFQNEAQLEKSRLLSDRFSAERPKGSFSTLEIQRTEQGDSAMYLCASSAPWNTEAFFGQGTRLTVV.

The table lists this clonotype with many counts. CDR3 residues: CASSLVGGSTDTQYF. For the CDR3, the DNA is TGTGCCAGCAGCTTAGTTGGCGGAAGCACAGATACGCAGTATTTT. The chain joins TRBV7-2 to TRBJ2-3; D is uncertain. CDR1 and CDR2 from the germline V gene are SGHTA and FQGNSA. This CDR3 has 15 residues. The V end lost 1 base, the J end lost 0 bases, and 8 bases lay between the germline ends.

The chain uses TRBV6-5 and TRBJ2-5; possibly TRBD1 for D (8 bases). V lost 5 bases and J 5 bases, leaving 18 bases between the germline ends. The germline gives CDR1 MNHEY, CDR2 SVGAGI. This CDR3 has 15 residues. The CDR3, as DNA: TGTGCCAGCAGTAGGACAGGGTCCGGGAGGGAGACCCAGTACTTC. It is translated as CASSRTGSGRETQYF.

The chain uses TRBV6-2 or TRBV6-3 and TRBJ2-1, with TRBD2 identical over 10 bases. Per germline, CDR1 MNHEY and CDR2 SVGEGT. The CDR3 runs to 15 residues. V shed 5 bases, J shed 4 bases, and the junction held 5 bases outside the gene matches. The CDR3 DNA sequence: TGTGCCAGCAGTCCCCTAGCGGGGGTATACAATGAGCAGTTCTTC. This sequence encodes CASSPLAGVYNEQFF.

Regarding this clonotype: A much larger clone sits a single nucleotide away, making a read error possible. This chain connects TRBV4-1 to TRBJ2-7, with TRBD1 identical over 8 bases. Germline V gene lookup returns CDR1 MGHRA and CDR2 YSYEKL. The CDR3 has 14 residues. The CDR3 bases are TGCGCCAGCAGCCAAGGGACAGGGTCGGACGAGCAGCACTTC. Translated: CASSQGTGSDEQHF.

The table lists this clonotype with many counts. V is TRBV14 and J is TRBJ1-1; D might be TRBD1 (6 bases). Per germline, CDR1 SGHDN and CDR2 FVKESK. This CDR3 has 13 residues. Trimming took 4 bases from V and 12 from J, leaving 18 bases between them. This CDR3 reads CASSLLSGTLTFF. CDR3 nucleotides: TGTGCCAGCAGCCTGTTATCCGGGACATTAACTTTCTTT.

The chain combines TRBV19 with TRBJ1-1, with 7 bases fitting TRBD1. Germline-derived CDR1 and CDR2 are LNHDA and SQIVND (reference sequence). J lost 4 bases, V lost 7 bases, and 9 bases had no gene match. This CDR3 comprises 14 residues. The CDR3 DNA reads TGTGCCAGTACCTGGGGGGACAGAGGCACTGAAGCTTTCTTT. It encodes CASTWGDRGTEAFF.

The gene calls are TRBV18 and TRBJ2-5, with D perhaps TRBD2 (5 bases). Germline CDR1 reads KGHSH; CDR2 reads LQKENI. The CDR3 sequence is 15 residues long. V lost 2 bases and J lost 4, with 14 bases in between. The chain's CDR3 is CASSPVGETRETQYF. The CDR3 region has the DNA TGTGCCAGCTCACCAGTCGGGGAGACCCGAGAGACCCAGTACTTC.

Regarding this clonotype: A much larger clone sits a single nucleotide away, making a read error possible. The chain has TRBV27 and TRBJ2-5; 7 nucleotides line up with TRBD2. The CDR3 runs to 14 residues. V shed 8 bases, J shed 7 bases, and the junction held 13 bases outside the gene matches. CDR1 is MNHEY, CDR2 SMNVEV, per germline (reference sequence). CDR3 coding DNA: TGTGCCAGCGGTTCACTAGCGTTGATCGGGACCCAGTACTTC. It specifies CASGSLALIGTQYF.